Listed here are 21 T cell receptor beta chains from one sample, sequenced in a study of human T cells and chemical hapten exposure. Time point here: patch test 1, 2 weeks after DPC sensitization. The treatment is: therapeutic diphenylcyclopropenone sensitization with weekly scalp DPC. TCRdb used MiXCR to reprocess the RACE reads, holding one entry per CDR3 protein. The sample consists of roughly 360,000 distinct CDR3 sequences, about 4.4% of them appearing once. The starting material was whole blood, obtained in connection with sensitization to the hapten diphenylcyclopropenone (DPC). These receptors were obtained from a woman aged 50 to 60 with alopecia areata. Some clones in this sample may be carry-over from other donors' samples.

This clonotype was seen a few times. The chain couples TRBV6-1 to TRBJ1-1; D is unresolved. Between the trimmed V and J ends, which lost 2 bases and 1 base, there was a span of 8 bases. The CDR3 covers 14 residues. Germline V gene lookup returns CDR1 MNHNS and CDR2 SASEGT. CDR3 amino acids: CASSERLGNTEAFF. The CDR3 DNA sequence: TGTGCCAGCAGTGAAAGGTTGGGGAACACTGAAGCTTTCTTT.

The chain couples TRBV12-5 to TRBJ1-5; TRBD1 might be the D (5 bases). The V end was cut by 4 bases, the J end by 2 bases, with 15 bases between. CDR3 length: 16 amino acids. CDR1 is LGHNT and CDR2 is FRNRAP in the germline V gene. The CDR3 here is CASGWGRTMGNQPQHF. DNA for the CDR3: TGTGCTAGTGGTTGGGGACGCACTATGGGCAATCAGCCCCAGCATTTT.

This clonotype has ten or more counts. Here the CDR3 DNA reads TGCAGTGCTAGAAGGGGAGAGCAGTTCTTC. Amino acids: CSARRGEQFF. V gene TRBV20-1 combines with J gene TRBJ2-1, with D perhaps TRBD1 (5 bases). This CDR3 comprises 10 residues. V dropped 2 bases and J dropped 10 bases, with 6 bases sitting between them. The germline CDR1 and CDR2 sequences are DFQATT and SNEGSKA (reference sequence).

This clonotype has a handful of counts. The chain recombines TRBV19 with TRBJ1-5, with 11 nucleotides matching TRBD1. The CDR3 has 16 residues. Germline V CDR1 and CDR2: LNHDA, SQIVND (reference sequence). V lost 3 bases to trimming and J lost 7 bases; unmatched junction nucleotides: 8. The CDR3 sequence is CASSISGQGAWQPQHF. The DNA of the CDR3 is TGTGCCAGTAGTATCTCCGGACAGGGGGCATGGCAGCCCCAGCATTTT.

The sample holds a few counts of this clonotype. This chain uses TRBV11-2 with TRBJ1-1; 8 positions match TRBD1. The J segment lost 4 bases and the V segment lost 4 bases, leaving 11 bases of the junction unmatched. This CDR3 contains 16 residues. Germline loops: CDR1 SGHAT, CDR2 FQNNGV. CDR3 DNA sequence: TGTGCCAGCAGCTCTATCCAGGGGGCGAAGACCACTGAAGCTTTCTTT. As protein: CASSSIQGAKTTEAFF.

Ten or more counts support this clonotype. The chain has TRBV27 and TRBJ1-1; TRBD1 might be the D (5 bases). This CDR3 has 16 amino acids. Trimming left V 7 bases short and J 0 bases short, with 18 bases between. Germline V CDR1 and CDR2: MNHEY, SMNVEV (reference sequence). This chain's CDR3 is CASKALGRGLNTEAFF. The CDR3 region has the DNA TGTGCCAGCAAAGCCCTGGGAAGGGGTCTGAACACTGAAGCTTTCTTT.

The CDR3 DNA reads TGTGCCAGCAGCCCCCCGACAGGGCGCGAGCAGTACTTC. Amino acid sequence: CASSPPTGREQYF. V and J are TRBV5-4 and TRBJ2-7, with 7 bases that match TRBD1. Trimming cost V 4 bases and J 6 bases; bases outside gene matches: 7. In germline, CDR1 is SGHNT, CDR2 YYREEE (reference sequence). The CDR3 length is 13 residues.

This clonotype has at least ten counts. The chain links TRBV5-1 to TRBJ1-1; D may be TRBD1 (5 bases). The CDR3 extends over 14 amino acids. In germline, CDR1 is SGHRS, CDR2 YFSETQ. V was clipped by 0 bases and J by 10 bases, with 16 bases between them. The CDR3 DNA is TGCGCCAGCAGCTTGGGTGCGGTGGGGGGTTTAGCTTTCTTT. Translation: CASSLGAVGGLAFF.

The chain employs TRBV11-2 and TRBJ2-3; D remains ambiguous. The germline V gene has CDR1 SGHAT and CDR2 FQNNGV. Trimming stripped 0 bases from V and 0 bases from J, with 13 bases between. The CDR3 contains 17 residues. Here the CDR3 DNA reads TGTGCCAGCAGCTTAGATTTCGCAACTACTAGCACAGATACGCAGTATTTT. Its protein product is CASSLDFATTSTDTQYF.

The sample holds many counts of this clonotype. This chain joins TRBV9 and TRBJ1-1; D gene unclear. Germline CDR1 is SGDLS and CDR2 is YYNGEE. V dropped 7 bases and J dropped 6 bases, with 13 bases sitting between them. The CDR3 runs to 12 residues. The CDR3 spells CASSPVISEAFF. In DNA form, the CDR3 reads TGTGCCAGCTCCCCGGTCATTTCTGAAGCTTTCTTT.

This clonotype was counted many times. The DNA for the CDR3 is TGTGCCAGCAGTCTCCGACAGGGGGCCATCAATGAGCAGTTCTTC. It yields the protein CASSLRQGAINEQFF. V and J are TRBV12-3 or TRBV12-4 and TRBJ2-1; 10 bases map to TRBD1. J was trimmed by 6 bases and V by 5 bases; bases with no gene match: 7. This CDR3 is 15 amino acids long.

This clonotype turned up a few times. The chain uses TRBV29-1 and TRBJ1-2; no clear D gene. This CDR3 has 13 amino acids. Deletions cut 3 bases from V and 3 bases from J, with 11 bases between. Germline CDR1 SQVTM, CDR2 ANQGSEA. CDR3 loop: CSVEGPGDYGYTF. In DNA, the CDR3 is TGCAGCGTTGAGGGCCCTGGGGACTATGGCTACACCTTC.

This clonotype occurred a few times. The V call is TRBV4-1, the J call TRBJ2-7; 9 nucleotides match TRBD1. Germline CDR1 MGHRA, CDR2 YSYEKL. V shed 0 bases, J shed 2 bases, and the junction held 2 bases outside the gene matches. The CDR3 is 15 amino acids. DNA of the CDR3: TGCGCCAGCAGCCAAGACTGGACAGGGGCCTACGAGCAGTACTTC. Residues: CASSQDWTGAYEQYF.

CDR3 DNA sequence: TGCAGTGCTAGAGACGGGAGCTCAACGACAGATACGCAGTATTTT. This codes for CSARDGSSTTDTQYF. The chain has TRBV20-1 and TRBJ2-3; tentative D call: TRBD2 (6 bases). CDR3 size: 15 residues. V was trimmed by 0 bases and J by 3 bases, leaving 13 bases between them. Germline assignment: CDR1 DFQATT and CDR2 SNEGSKA (reference sequence).

This clonotype was counted at least ten times. This CDR3 is CASRSLKSQGLEKLFF. CDR3 DNA sequence: TGTGCCAGCAGGTCCCTTAAAAGCCAGGGACTTGAAAAACTGTTTTTT. The rearrangement links TRBV27 to TRBJ1-4; tentatively, D is TRBD1 (5 bases). Deletions cut 6 bases from V and 7 bases from J, with 21 bases between. The length of the CDR3 is 16 residues. Looked up from germline, CDR1 is MNHEY and CDR2 is SMNVEV (reference sequence). Variable domain in full (rest from reference TRBV27 and TRBJ1-4): EAQVTQNPRYLITVTGKKLTVTCSQNMNHEYMSWYRQDPGLGLRQIYYSMNVEVTDKGDVPEGYKVSRKEKRNFPLILESPSPNQTSLYFCASRSLKSQGLEKLFFGSGTQLSVL.

The rearrangement uses TRBV4-1 and TRBJ2-1, with 12 bases aligning to TRBD2. CDR1 and CDR2 (germline): MGHRA, YSYEKL. With V trimmed by 1 base and J by 12 bases, 7 bases remained unmatched. The CDR3 loop spans 15 amino acids. CDR3 nucleotide sequence: TGCGCCAGCAGCCAAGCGGCTAGCGGGGGGGGAGGGCAGTTCTTC. This codes for CASSQAASGGGGQFF.

This clonotype has a count of ten or more. The J gene is TRBJ2-7, the V gene TRBV6-2 or TRBV6-3; TRBD2 is a possible D gene (5 bases). V gave up 2 bases and J gave up 7 bases, with 18 bases separating them. The CDR3 runs to 15 residues. The germline V gene encodes CDR1 MNHEY and CDR2 SVGEGT. CDR3 in amino acids: CASSYNAGPSGEQYF. The CDR3 DNA sequence: TGTGCCAGCAGTTACAATGCAGGCCCATCGGGGGAGCAGTACTTC.

This clonotype occurred many times. The rearrangement joins TRBV12-3 or TRBV12-4 to TRBJ1-5, with TRBD1 identical over 7 bases. The CDR3 length is 15 residues. The V and J ends lost 6 bases and 1 base, in that order; junction bases with no gene match: 6. CDR3 bases: TGTGCCAGCAGCTACAGGGGAGGAAGCAATCAGCCCCAGCATTTT. It encodes CASSYRGGSNQPQHF.

This clonotype showed up just a few times. The rearrangement joins TRBV20-1 to TRBJ2-1; TRBD2 aligns across 11 bases. Germline CDR1 reads DFQATT; CDR2 reads SNEGSKA (reference sequence). CDR3 length: 14 residues. Unmatched junction bases numbered 6, after V lost 6 bases and J lost 5 bases. CDR3 coding DNA: TGCAGTGCCAGTGAGGGACTAGCGGACAATGAGCAGTTCTTC. As protein: CSASEGLADNEQFF.

This clonotype was seen many times. This rearrangement joins TRBV6-5 to TRBJ1-2; D not certain. This CDR3 has 15 residues. Germline values: CDR1 MNHEY, CDR2 SVGAGI. V was cut by 0 bases and J by 0 bases, with 8 bases left in between. CDR3 coding DNA: TGTGCCAGCAGTTACTCGACACAGTCTAACTATGGCTACACCTTC. This translates into CASSYSTQSNYGYTF.

This clonotype was detected a few times. V gene TRBV7-9 combines with J gene TRBJ2-1; D call uncertain. V was trimmed by 3 bases and J by 9 bases, leaving 15 bases between them. Germline V gives CDR1 SEHNR, CDR2 FQNEAQ (reference sequence). The CDR3 extends over 14 amino acids. DNA of the CDR3: TGTGCCAGCAGCTTGGGCCCAAGACCATTTGAGCAGTTCTTC. Residues: CASSLGPRPFEQFF.